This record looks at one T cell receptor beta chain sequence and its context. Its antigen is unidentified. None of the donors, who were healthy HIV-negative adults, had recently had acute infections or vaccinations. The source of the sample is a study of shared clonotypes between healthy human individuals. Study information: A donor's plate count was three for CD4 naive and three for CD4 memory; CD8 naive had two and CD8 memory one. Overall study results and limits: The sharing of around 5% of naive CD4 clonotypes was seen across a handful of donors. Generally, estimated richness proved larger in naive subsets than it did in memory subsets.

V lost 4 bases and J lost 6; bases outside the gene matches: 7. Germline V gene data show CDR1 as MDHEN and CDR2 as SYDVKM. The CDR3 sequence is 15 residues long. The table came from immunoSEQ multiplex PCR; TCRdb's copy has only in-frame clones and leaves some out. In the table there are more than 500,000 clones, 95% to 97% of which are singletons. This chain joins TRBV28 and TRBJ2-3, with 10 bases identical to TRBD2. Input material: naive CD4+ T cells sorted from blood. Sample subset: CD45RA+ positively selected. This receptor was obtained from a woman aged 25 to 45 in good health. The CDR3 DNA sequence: TGTGCCAGCAGTTCCCCAGCGGGAGGGGGGGATACGCAGTATTTT. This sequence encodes CASSSPAGGGDTQYF.